This TCR beta chain was retrieved from a study of OX40 agonist ivuxolimab in advanced cancers. Looking at the study overall: Patients were treated with intravenous ivuxolimab, dosed at 0.01 to 10 mg/kg and infused every 2 weeks. Three partial responders included one hepatocellular carcinoma patient and two cutaneous melanoma patients.

Produced via immunoSEQ multiplex PCR; TCRdb's table is partial and in-frame only. Among some 40,000 clones, around 92% were seen once, and the ten largest hold roughly a sixth. In regard to this clone: Its antigen remains unknown.

Notes on the study in general: In the 0.1-3.0 mg/kg groups, partial responders showed among the lowest expansion.

This CDR3 comprises 16 residues. V was clipped by 0 bases and J by 6 bases; unmatched bases: 5. Germline V gene data show CDR1 as SGDLS and CDR2 as YYNGEE. The source material was CD4+ or CD8+ T cells sorted from blood, sampled in a trial of the OX40 agonist ivuxolimab. This receptor was identified in an adult with an advanced solid tumor such as melanoma, head and neck, liver or kidney cancer. V is TRBV9 and J is TRBJ2-1; 11 bases are shared with TRBD2. CDR3 bases: TGTGCCAGCAGCGTAGGGGCTAGCGGGAGGATCAATGAGCAGTTCTTC. This codes for CASSVGASGRINEQFF.